The 15 T cell receptor delta chains in this list originate from one sample, sequenced in a study of gamma-delta T cells after stem cell transplantation. TCRdb re-called clones from the RT-PCR reads via CATT. This repertoire shows around 4,600 delta-chain clones, 1.5% to 2.5% found once; its top ten account for around 30%. Sequencing was done on a sample of gamma-delta T cells. Every receptor here comes from a human donor. It is not recorded whose cells these are; they may come from a transplant donor.

This clone was seen ten or more times. A single base is all that separates this from a far larger clone, so a read error is likely. The V call is TRDV2, the J call TRDJ3, with 8 bases aligning to TRDD3. This CDR3 comprises 23 residues. CDR1 and CDR2 from the germline V gene are GEAIGNYY and EKD. CDR3: CARDTVVRDTPEETSWDTRQMFF. The CDR3 DNA reads TGTGCCCGTGACACCGTTGTCCGGGATACGCCGGAAGAAACCTCCTGGGACACCCGACAGATGTTTTTC.

As concerns this clone: Given a far larger clone just one base away, this is likely a sequencing read error. The sample holds other DNA sequences that translate to the same CDR3. The chain is built from TRDV2 and TRDJ1, with 10 bases that match TRDD3. The CDR3 is 17 amino acids. Per germline, CDR1 GEAIGNYY and CDR2 EKD. CDR3 in amino acids: CACDTVTGGLRTDKLIF. CDR3 bases: TGTGCCTGCGACACCGTCACTGGGGGATTACGCACCGATAAACTCATCTTT.

This clone came up a few times. This may stem from a read error, because a much larger clone lies one nucleotide away. Other DNA variants within this sample encode the same CDR3. This chain joins TRDV2 and TRDJ1; D is possibly TRDD3 (6 bases). The V and J ends lost 3 bases and 0 bases respectively, with 16 bases between them. This CDR3 spans 16 amino acids. Germline assignment: CDR1 GEAIGNYY and CDR2 EKD. The CDR3 DNA follows: TGTGCCTGTGACGGTCCCCTGGGGTCGTACACCGATAAACTCATCTTT. Its translation is CACDGPLGSYTDKLIF.

This clone has at least ten counts. CDR3 nucleotides: TGTGCCTGTGACAATGTACTGGGGGATAAGTACGCCGATAAACTCATCTTT. Translating it yields CACDNVLGDKYADKLIF. This chain connects TRDV2 to TRDJ1; 11 bases fit TRDD3. V shed 2 bases and J 3 bases; nucleotides not matched to a gene: 10. Germline lookup yields CDR1 GEAIGNYY and CDR2 EKD. This CDR3 is built from 17 residues.

This clone was observed a few times. A far bigger clonotype differs at one base, so this is likely a read error. At the DNA level, this CDR3 is encoded by other sequences in the same sample as well. The CDR3 DNA follows: TGTGCCTGTGACACCGCGGGACCTGGTGAGCGGGGAAAAGCTTGGGACACCCGACAGATGTTTTTC. It yields the protein CACDTAGPGERGKAWDTRQMFF. The chain has TRDV2 and TRDJ3, with D possibly TRDD3 on 5 matching bases. The CDR3 extends over 22 amino acids. Germline V CDR1 and CDR2: GEAIGNYY, EKD. V was pared by 0 bases and J by 4 bases, with 27 bases between.

A few counts support this clone. The CDR3 region is CACDTLLGGAYTDKLIF. In DNA form, the CDR3 reads TGTGCCTGTGACACCCTACTGGGGGGGGCATACACCGATAAACTCATCTTT. The chain couples TRDV2 to TRDJ1; TRDD3 agrees at 8 bases. Germline V gene sequence: CDR1 GEAIGNYY, CDR2 EKD. There are 17 residues in the CDR3. V shed 0 bases and J 0 bases; nucleotides not matched to a gene: 8.

This clone was seen a handful of times. The TCRdb protein, from a much larger clone, departs from this DNA's translation at residue 16, likely by read error; the protein shown derives from the DNA. V is TRDV2 and J is TRDJ1; tentative D call: TRDD3 (5 bases). This CDR3 has 18 amino acids. Germline-derived CDR1 and CDR2 are GEAIGNYY and EKD. The CDR3 loop is CACDLIGLRGKNTDKPIF. DNA of the CDR3: TGTGCCTGTGACCTCATCGGGTTGAGGGGAAAAAACACCGATAAACCCATCTTT.

This clone has at least ten counts. The genes are TRDV2 and TRDJ1; TRDD3 aligns across 10 bases. Looked up from germline, CDR1 is GEAIGNYY and CDR2 is EKD. The CDR3 consists of 24 residues. Trimming removed 1 base from V and 0 bases from J; junction bases left unmatched: 28. DNA of the CDR3: TGTGCCTGTGACACGGTCTATGGGGGGGATACGCGGGACCGCAAGGACGTTTACACCGATAAACTCATCTTT. Translation gives CACDTVYGGDTRDRKDVYTDKLIF.

This clone occurred many times. V and J are TRDV2 and TRDJ3; 8 nucleotides line up with TRDD3. This CDR3 is 20 amino acids long. Germline trimming cut 1 base from V and 0 bases from J; bases unmatched to any gene: 10. CDR1 is GEAIGNYY, CDR2 EKD, per germline. CDR3 protein: CACDTISGDKHSWDTRQMFF. The CDR3 nucleotides read TGTGCCTGTGACACTATATCGGGGGATAAACACTCCTGGGACACCCGACAGATGTTTTTC.

The rearrangement uses TRDV2 and TRDJ1, with 10 bases identical to TRDD3. The CDR3 has 15 amino acids. With 6 bases clipped from V and 4 bases from J, the junction kept 10 bases outside the gene matches. CDR1 is GEAIGNYY, CDR2 EKD, per germline. The CDR3 is CACFPLGDKGDKLIF. CDR3 bases: TGTGCCTGTTTCCCTCTGGGGGATAAGGGCGATAAACTCATCTTT.

Notes on this clone: The protein that TCRdb holds for this DNA derives from a much larger clone and differs from the translated DNA at residue 9, which likely indicates a read error; the protein shown here is translated from the DNA. The chain carries TRDV2 and TRDJ1; D is unclear. The germline V gene has CDR1 GEAIGNYY and CDR2 EKD. This CDR3 region has 18 residues. Trimming pared 0 bases from V and 3 bases from J, leaving 22 bases between. Written as DNA, the CDR3 is TGTGCCTGTGACACCGTAGCCCCAACAAACCCAGGGGCCGATAAACTCATCTTT. It translates to CACDTVAPTNPGADKLIF.

A few counts support this clone. Since a far larger clone is one base different, this is likely a read error. This sample also contains other DNA sequences that code for the same CDR3. The genes are TRDV2 and TRDJ1, with 13 nucleotides matching TRDD3. With 1 base clipped from V and 0 bases from J, the junction kept 7 bases outside the gene matches. Germline CDR1 and CDR2: GEAIGNYY and EKD. The CDR3 covers 18 residues. In DNA, the CDR3 is TGTGCCTGTGACACTCTGACTGGGGGATACGAGAACACCGATAAACTCATCTTT. It is translated as CACDTLTGGYENTDKLIF.

This clone was observed a handful of times. V is TRDV2 and J is TRDJ1, with TRDD3 matching over 13 bases. Germline trimming cut 3 bases from V and 2 bases from J; bases unmatched to any gene: 8. The CDR3 totals 17 residues. From germline, CDR1 is GEAIGNYY and CDR2 EKD. For the CDR3, the DNA is TGTGCCTGTGACGCCGTACTGGGGGATACGCAAACCGATAAACTCATCTTT. This codes for CACDAVLGDTQTDKLIF.

This clone qualifies as medium-sized (0.01 to 0.1%). The J gene is TRDJ1, the V gene TRDV2; D gene ambiguous. The CDR3 covers 14 residues. Per germline, CDR1 GEAIGNYY and CDR2 EKD. Trimming took off 0 bases at V and 1 base at J, with 8 bases between the two ends. The CDR3 DNA reads as TGTGCCTGTGACACCATTCATCGCACCGATAAACTCATCTTT. It specifies CACDTIHRTDKLIF.

This clone turned up a few times. A read error is likely here: a far larger clone is one base away. The CDR3 sequence is CACDTLGGSDKLIF. For the CDR3, the DNA is TGTGCCTGTGATACCCTGGGGGGGTCCGATAAACTCATCTTT. The genes are TRDV2 and TRDJ1; TRDD3 matches 7 bases. Germline V gives CDR1 GEAIGNYY, CDR2 EKD. The V segment lost 4 bases and the J segment 3 bases; nucleotides outside the gene matches: 7. The CDR3 is made up of 14 amino acids.